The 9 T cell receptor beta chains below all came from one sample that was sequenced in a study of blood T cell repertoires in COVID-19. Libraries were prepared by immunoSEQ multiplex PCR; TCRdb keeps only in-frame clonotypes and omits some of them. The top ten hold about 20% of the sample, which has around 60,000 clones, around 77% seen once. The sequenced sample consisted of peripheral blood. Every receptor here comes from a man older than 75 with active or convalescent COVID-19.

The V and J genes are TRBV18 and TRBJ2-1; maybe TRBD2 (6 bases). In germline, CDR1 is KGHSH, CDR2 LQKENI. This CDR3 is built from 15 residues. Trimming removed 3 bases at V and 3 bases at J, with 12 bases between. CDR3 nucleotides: TGTGCCAGCTCACCGGGCGGGGATTTCTACAATGAGCAGTTCTTC. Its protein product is CASSPGGDFYNEQFF.

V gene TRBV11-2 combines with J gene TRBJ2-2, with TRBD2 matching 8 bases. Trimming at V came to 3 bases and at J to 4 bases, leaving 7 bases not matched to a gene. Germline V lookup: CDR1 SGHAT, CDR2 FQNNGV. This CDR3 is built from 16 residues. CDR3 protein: CASSLHTSGSTGELFF. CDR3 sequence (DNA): TGTGCCAGCAGCTTGCATACTAGCGGCTCCACCGGGGAGCTGTTTTTT.

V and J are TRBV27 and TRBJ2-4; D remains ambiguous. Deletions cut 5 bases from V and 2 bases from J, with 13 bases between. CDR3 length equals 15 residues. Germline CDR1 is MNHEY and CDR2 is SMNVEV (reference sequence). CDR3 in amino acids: CASSPVAHPKNIQYF. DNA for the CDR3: TGTGCCAGCAGTCCCGTGGCCCACCCCAAAAACATTCAGTACTTC.

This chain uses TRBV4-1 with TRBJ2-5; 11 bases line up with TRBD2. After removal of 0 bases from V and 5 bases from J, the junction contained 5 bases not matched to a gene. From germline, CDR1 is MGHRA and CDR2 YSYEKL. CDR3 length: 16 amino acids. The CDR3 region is CASSQESSGGYETQYF. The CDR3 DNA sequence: TGCGCCAGCAGCCAAGAGTCTAGCGGGGGGTACGAGACCCAGTACTTC.

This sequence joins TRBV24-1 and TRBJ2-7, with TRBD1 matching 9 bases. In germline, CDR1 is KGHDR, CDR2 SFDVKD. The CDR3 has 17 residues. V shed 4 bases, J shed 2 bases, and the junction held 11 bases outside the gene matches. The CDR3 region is CATSENLTGTGTYEQYF. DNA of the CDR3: TGTGCCACCAGTGAGAACCTAACCGGGACAGGGACCTACGAGCAGTACTTC.

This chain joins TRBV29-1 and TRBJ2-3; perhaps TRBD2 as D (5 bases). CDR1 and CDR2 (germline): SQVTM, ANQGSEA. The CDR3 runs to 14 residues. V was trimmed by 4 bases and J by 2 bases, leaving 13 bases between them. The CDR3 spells CSVGASRYTDTQYF. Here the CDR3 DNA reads TGCAGCGTTGGAGCTAGCAGATACACAGATACGCAGTATTTT.

CDR3 nucleotides: TGTGCCAGCAGCCCTACGGGGCTAGCGGGATTGGGTGAGCAGTTCTTC. Its protein product is CASSPTGLAGLGEQFF. This rearrangement joins TRBV14 to TRBJ2-1, with TRBD2 matching over 9 bases. The J segment lost 9 bases and the V segment lost 4 bases, leaving 13 bases of the junction unmatched. The CDR3 covers 16 residues. Germline loops: CDR1 SGHDN, CDR2 FVKESK.

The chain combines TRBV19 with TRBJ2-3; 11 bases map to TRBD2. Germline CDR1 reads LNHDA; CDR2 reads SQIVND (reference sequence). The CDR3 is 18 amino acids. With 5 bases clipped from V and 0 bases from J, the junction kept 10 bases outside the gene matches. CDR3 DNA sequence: TGTGCCAGTAGTGAAAGGACTAGCGGGTTTACTAGCACAGATACGCAGTATTTT. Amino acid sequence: CASSERTSGFTSTDTQYF.

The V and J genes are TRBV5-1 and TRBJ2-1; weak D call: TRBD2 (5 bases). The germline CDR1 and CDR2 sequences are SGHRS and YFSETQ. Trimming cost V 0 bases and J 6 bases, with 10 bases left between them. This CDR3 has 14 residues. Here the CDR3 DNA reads TGCGCCAGCAGCTTGGCTGGGAGCCCCAATGAGCAGTTCTTC. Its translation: CASSLAGSPNEQFF.